This TCR beta chain was sequenced in a study of early T cells in non-severe SARS-CoV-2 infection. For the study at large: Bulk RNA from unsorted whole blood was sequenced; chains were unpaired.

One entry per CDR3 protein results from TCRdb running MiXCR on the 5' RACE reads. The top ten hold under 0.75% of the sample, which has some 100,000 distinct CDR3 sequences, roughly 14% seen once. V dropped 5 bases and J dropped 4 bases, with 10 bases sitting between them. CDR3 length equals 13 residues. Germline lookup yields CDR1 SGHRS and CDR2 YFSETQ. Sequenced sample: whole blood. The TCR originated in an adult who was a healthcare worker with PCR-confirmed SARS-CoV-2 infection or an uninfected control (not recorded which). The chain joins TRBV5-1 to TRBJ1-3; D is uncertain. The CDR3 sequence: CASRHPSGNTIYF. The CDR3 DNA follows: TGCGCCAGCAGGCACCCTTCCGGAAACACCATATATTTT.